This TCR beta chain was observed in a study of post-analysis software for immune sequencing data. Study summary: Recorded subtypes: relapsing-remitting, secondary progressive, progressive-relapsing; some patients unannotated.

This clonotype was detected only a few times. Its antigen is not identified. Unique molecular identifiers tagged the TCR beta cDNA libraries. Each sample of about 0.95 to 11 million input T cells yielded about 500,000 cDNA molecules, so each molecule approximated one T cell. TCRdb re-analysed the PCR reads in MiXCR, keeping a single row per CDR3 protein. The top ten hold around 10% of the sample, which has about 500,000 distinct CDR3 sequences, 40% to 55% seen once. The ends were cut back, 2 bases at V and 3 bases at J, with 14 bases in the middle. There are 14 residues in the CDR3. Looked up from germline, CDR1 is DFQATT and CDR2 is SNEGSKA (reference sequence). Overall study findings and caveats: Diversity measured as normalized Chao1 was significantly lower in multiple sclerosis patients than in controls. In patients, TRBV5-6, TRBV5-1 and TRBV20-1 belonged to several TRBV segments found more frequently than in controls.

The clonotype comes from a girl between 10 and 17 years old with multiple sclerosis. The sequencing input was blood. This rearrangement joins TRBV20-1 to TRBJ2-7, with a weak D call TRBD2 (5 bases). The CDR3 DNA reads as TGCAGTGCTAGACTGTCGGGAAGTCGCTACGAGCAGTACTTC. Translated: CSARLSGSRYEQYF.